This T cell receptor (beta chain) was obtained from a study of T cells after yellow fever vaccination. Via MiXCR, TCRdb re-called the 5' RACE reads, giving one row per CDR3 protein. The table lists tens of thousands of distinct CDR3 sequences, approximately 7% of them singletons. This clonotype was recorded many times. Its antigen is unidentified. Trimming shortened V by 2 bases and J by 3 bases, and 4 bases separated the two germline ends. The germline V gene encodes CDR1 MNHEY and CDR2 SVGEGT. The length of the CDR3 is 13 residues. Study-level findings and limits: The appearance of a small share of clonotypes in both CD4 and CD8 compartments was observed.

The source is a man aged 18 to 29 who received the YFV17D yellow fever vaccine. This chain uses TRBV6-2 or TRBV6-3 with TRBJ2-2; D unclear. Sequencing was performed on CD8+ T cells sorted from PBMCs, taken 5 days after the first yellow fever vaccination. The CDR3 region is CASSYRDTGELFF. As DNA, the CDR3 is TGTGCCAGCAGTTACAGGGACACCGGGGAGCTGTTTTTT.